This is a list of T cell receptor beta chains from one sample in a study of cytomegalovirus exposure and HLA in healthy donors. Libraries were prepared by immunoSEQ multiplex PCR; TCRdb keeps only in-frame clonotypes and omits some of them. This sample has roughly 48,000 clones, with around 90% found just once. Sequenced sample: PBMCs. All receptors come from a woman aged 25 to 45 in good health and CMV-seronegative. Each CDR3 is given with its conserved first and last residue. A D gene is named only where the DNA matches it firmly. Only part of the rows carry a size: once, few, many, or a class if the clone is expanded.

TRBV10-3	.	TRBJ2-3	16	TRBD2	TGTGCCATCAGTGAGTCGTCCGGGAGGGCCGCAGATACGCAGTATTTT	CAISESSGRAADTQYF
TRBV27	.	TRBJ1-3	14	.	TGTGCCAGCAGTTTCTCCGGGGATTTCAACACCATATATTTT	CASSFSGDFNTIYF
TRBV7-9	.	TRBJ2-4	14	TRBD2	TGTGCCAGCAGCTCTAGCGGGAGAGCAAACATTCAGTACTTC	CASSSSGRANIQYF
TRBV27	.	TRBJ1-2	13	TRBD1	TGTGCCAGCAGTTTCACAGGGGCCTATGGCTACACCTTC	CASSFTGAYGYTF
TRBV27	.	TRBJ2-1	13	.	TGTGCCAGCAAAGGCACGAGCGGGTATGAGCAGTTCTTC	CASKGTSGYEQFF
TRBV2	.	TRBJ2-2	14	TRBD1	TGTGCCAGTCAGGGGACAGGGCCCACCGGGGAGCTGTTTTTT	CASQGTGPTGELFF
TRBV10-3	.	TRBJ2-7	13	.	TGTGCCATCAGTGACAGGGACTCCTACGAGCAGTACTTC	CAISDRDSYEQYF
TRBV9	.	TRBJ2-3	16	TRBD1	TGTGCCAGCAGCTTCCGGGACAGGGTAACGACAGATACGCAGTATTTT	CASSFRDRVTTDTQYF
TRBV9	.	TRBJ2-7	15	TRBD2	TGTGCCAGCAGCTCGGGGACTAGACCAGGCTACGAGCAGTACTTC	CASSSGTRPGYEQYF
TRBV9	.	TRBJ1-2	15	TRBD1	TGTGCCAGCAGCCCTCGGGACAGGGTGGGTTATGGCTACACCTTC	CASSPRDRVGYGYTF
TRBV7-9	.	TRBJ1-1	14	.	TGTGCCAGCAGCCGACAGGCCTTGAACACTGAAGCTTTCTTT	CASSRQALNTEAFF
TRBV19	.	TRBJ2-5	13	.	TGTGCCACTTCGGGTCTACTTGGGGAGACCCAGTACTTC	CATSGLLGETQYF
TRBV7-2	.	TRBJ2-5	13	.	TGTGCCAGCACCCCCCTCGACAAAGAGACCCAGTACTTC	CASTPLDKETQYF
TRBV4-1	.	TRBJ2-7	16	TRBD2	TGCGCCAGCAGCCGCTCTAGGGGGACTAGCTCCTACGAGCAGTACTTC	CASSRSRGTSSYEQYF
TRBV28	.	TRBJ1-2	13	TRBD1	TGTGCCAGCAGTCCCCGGGACAGCTATGGCTACACCTTC	CASSPRDSYGYTF
TRBV5-1	.	TRBJ1-4	14	.	TGCGCCAGCAGCTTTGGGTCGGGATATGAAAAACTGTTTTTT	CASSFGSGYEKLFF
TRBV7-2	once	TRBJ2-1	16	TRBD2	TGTGCCAGCAGCCCGAATGGGGGGAGGGCCTACAATGAGCAGTTCTTC	CASSPNGGRAYNEQFF
TRBV2	.	TRBJ1-5	12	.	TGTGCCAGCAGTGAAGTAAATCAGCCCCAGCATTTT	CASSEVNQPQHF
TRBV6-5	.	TRBJ1-1	14	TRBD1	TGTGCCAGCGGGGGACAGGGCACGAACACTGAAGCTTTCTTT	CASGGQGTNTEAFF
TRBV10-3	.	TRBJ1-4	14	.	TGTGCCATCAGGCAGGGATCGACTAATGAAAAACTGTTTTTT	CAIRQGSTNEKLFF
TRBV4-3	.	TRBJ2-6	16	TRBD1	TGCGCCAGCAGCCCTTCCAGGGGGTCTGGGGCCAACGTCCTGACTTTC	CASSPSRGSGANVLTF
TRBV7-3	.	TRBJ1-1	14	.	TGTGCCAGCAGCTCCCAAGGGGATAACACTGAAGCTTTCTTT	CASSSQGDNTEAFF
TRBV7-3	.	TRBJ2-1	16	TRBD2	TGTGCCAGCAGCCCCCGGACTAGCGGGAGGGCCAATGAGCAGTTCTTC	CASSPRTSGRANEQFF
TRBV5-1	.	TRBJ2-3	14	TRBD2	TGCGCCAGCAGTCGGCGGGAGGGTACAGATACGCAGTATTTT	CASSRREGTDTQYF
TRBV6-5	.	TRBJ1-3	13	TRBD1	TGTGCCAGCAGACGGACAGGGGGAAACACCATATATTTT	CASRRTGGNTIYF
TRBV9	.	TRBJ2-1	16	.	TGTGCCAGCAGCGTAGATTGGACTCCATCCTACAATGAGCAGTTCTTC	CASSVDWTPSYNEQFF
TRBV28	.	TRBJ1-2	14	.	TGTGCCAGCAGTTTGGCCGGGGCTAACTATGGCTACACCTTC	CASSLAGANYGYTF
TRBV27	.	TRBJ2-7	16	TRBD2	TGTGCCAGCAGTCTAACGGCTAGCGGGAACTCCTACGAGCAGTACTTC	CASSLTASGNSYEQYF
TRBV5-4	.	TRBJ2-3	14	.	TGTGCCAGCAGACCCGGGACTAGCACAGATACGCAGTATTTT	CASRPGTSTDTQYF
TRBV6-1	.	TRBJ2-1	17	TRBD2	TGTGCCAGCAGTGAAGATCCGGGACTAGCCCTCTACAATGAGCAGTTCTTC	CASSEDPGLALYNEQFF
TRBV28	.	TRBJ2-5	16	TRBD1	TGTGCCAGCTCCCGAGGGACAGGGGTTCGTGAAGAGACCCAGTACTTC	CASSRGTGVREETQYF
TRBV7-9	once	TRBJ2-7	14	TRBD2	TGTGCCAGCACCCCGACTAGCGGGAGCTACGAGCAGTACTTC	CASTPTSGSYEQYF
TRBV4-2	.	TRBJ1-5	15	.	TGTGCCAGCAGCCATCCCGGACAGAGCAATCAGCCCCAGCATTTT	CASSHPGQSNQPQHF
TRBV9	.	TRBJ1-1	18	.	TGTGCCAGCAGCGTTGGTACGTCCCCAACAGGGTCGGGCACTGAAGCTTTCTTT	CASSVGTSPTGSGTEAFF
TRBV7-6	.	TRBJ2-7	14	.	TGTGCCAGCAGCTCAACCGGGCAGGGGTACGAGCAGTACTTC	CASSSTGQGYEQYF
TRBV28	.	TRBJ2-5	18	TRBD1	TGTGCCAGCACTCGGGAAGGACAGGCGATGCCTGGATACGAGACCCAGTACTTC	CASTREGQAMPGYETQYF
TRBV6-5	.	TRBJ2-1	16	TRBD1	TGTGCCAGCAGTTCAACCTGGACAGGGGGCTCCAATGAGCAGTTCTTC	CASSSTWTGGSNEQFF